This T cell receptor beta chain comes out of a study of tumor and adjacent non-tumor tissue in lung cancer. Study results and caveats: Tumor TCR diversity, when higher, was linked to shorter survival. Top 100 clones took a larger repertoire share in normal lung. Tumor tissue had significantly higher TCR diversity than normal lung.

A modified ARM-PCR protocol with three rounds of nested PCR amplified TCRbeta. MiXCR, run by TCRdb on the multiplex PCR reads, gives a single entry per CDR3 protein. Among about 120,000 distinct CDR3 sequences listed, over 65% were seen once. Concerning this clonotype: What it recognizes is unknown.

The template was RNA from unsorted bulk tissue. After removal of 2 bases from V and 6 bases from J, the junction contained 6 bases not matched to a gene. CDR1 and CDR2 from the germline V gene are DFQATT and SNEGSKA (reference sequence). This CDR3 comprises 14 residues. The sample consisted of lung tumor tissue. This TCR derives from a man aged 25-45 years with non-small cell lung cancer. The chain recombines TRBV20-1 with TRBJ2-1, with 8 nucleotides matching TRBD2. DNA of the CDR3: TGCAGTGCTAGAATGGCGGGAGGATGCAATGAGCAGTTCTTC. Translating it yields CSARMAGGCNEQFF.